This paragraph covers one TCR beta chain sequence. Single viable CD3+CD4+CD8-CD45RO+ cells were sorted as the memory CD4+ T cells. This entry belongs to a study of memory CD4+ T cells and cytomegalovirus serostatus. The germline CDR1 and CDR2 sequences are SGDLS and YYNGEE. The CDR3 sequence is 14 residues long. V was clipped by 2 bases and J by 4 bases, with 13 bases between them. The protocol was immunoSEQ multiplex PCR, while the TCRdb copy is restricted to in-frame clones and leaves out a portion. Here the sample spans about 50,000 clones, over 80% being singletons. The sample consisted of memory CD4+ T cells from blood. This receptor was identified in an adult in good health and CMV-seronegative. The rearrangement links TRBV9 to TRBJ2-7; D uncertain. CDR3 sequence (DNA): TGTGCCAGCAGCGTGCTGCCGGAGAAGTACGAGCAGTACTTC. Its protein is CASSVLPEKYEQYF.